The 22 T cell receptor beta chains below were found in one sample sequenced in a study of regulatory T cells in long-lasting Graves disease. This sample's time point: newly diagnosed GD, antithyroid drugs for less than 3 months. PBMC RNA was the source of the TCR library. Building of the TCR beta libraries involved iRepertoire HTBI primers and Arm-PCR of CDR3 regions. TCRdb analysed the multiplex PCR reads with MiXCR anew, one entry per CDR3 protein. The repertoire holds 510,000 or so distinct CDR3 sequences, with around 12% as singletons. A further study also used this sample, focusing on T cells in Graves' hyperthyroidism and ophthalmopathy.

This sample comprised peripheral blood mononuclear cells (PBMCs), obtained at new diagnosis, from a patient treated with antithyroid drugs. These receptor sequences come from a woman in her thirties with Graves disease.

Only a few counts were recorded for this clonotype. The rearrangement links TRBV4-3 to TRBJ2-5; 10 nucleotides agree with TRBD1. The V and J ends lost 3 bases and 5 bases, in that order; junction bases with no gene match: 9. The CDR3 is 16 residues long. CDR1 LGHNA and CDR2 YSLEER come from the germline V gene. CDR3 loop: CASSHHWDRGAETQYF. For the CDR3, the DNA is TGCGCCAGCAGCCACCACTGGGACAGGGGTGCGGAGACCCAGTACTTC.

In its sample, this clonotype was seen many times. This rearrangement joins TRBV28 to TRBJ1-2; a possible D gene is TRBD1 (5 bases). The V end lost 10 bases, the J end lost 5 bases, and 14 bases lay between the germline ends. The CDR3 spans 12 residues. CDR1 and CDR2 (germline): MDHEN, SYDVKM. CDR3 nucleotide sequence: TGTGCCACCGCCCTGTCAGGGTATGGCTACACCTTC. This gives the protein CATALSGYGYTF.

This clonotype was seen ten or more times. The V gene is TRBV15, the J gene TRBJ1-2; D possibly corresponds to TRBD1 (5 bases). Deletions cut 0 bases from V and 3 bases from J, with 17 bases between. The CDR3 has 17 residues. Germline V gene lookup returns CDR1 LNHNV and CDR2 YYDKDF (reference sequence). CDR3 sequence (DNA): TGTGCCACCAGCAGAGATCTAAGTCAAGGGACGCACTATGGCTACACCTTC. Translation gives CATSRDLSQGTHYGYTF.

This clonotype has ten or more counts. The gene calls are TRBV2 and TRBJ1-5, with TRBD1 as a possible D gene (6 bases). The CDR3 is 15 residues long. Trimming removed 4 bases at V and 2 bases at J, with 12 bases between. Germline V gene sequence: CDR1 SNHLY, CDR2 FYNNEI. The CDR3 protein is CASSAGVFGNQPQHF. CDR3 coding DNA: TGTGCCAGCAGTGCAGGGGTATTTGGCAATCAGCCCCAGCATTTT.

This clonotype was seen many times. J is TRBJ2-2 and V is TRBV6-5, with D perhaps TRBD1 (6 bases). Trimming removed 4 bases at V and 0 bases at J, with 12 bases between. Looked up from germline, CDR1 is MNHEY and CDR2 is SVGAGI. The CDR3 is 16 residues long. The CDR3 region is CASSSTDSANTGELFF. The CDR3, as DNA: TGTGCCAGCAGTTCCACGGACAGTGCGAACACCGGGGAGCTGTTTTTT.

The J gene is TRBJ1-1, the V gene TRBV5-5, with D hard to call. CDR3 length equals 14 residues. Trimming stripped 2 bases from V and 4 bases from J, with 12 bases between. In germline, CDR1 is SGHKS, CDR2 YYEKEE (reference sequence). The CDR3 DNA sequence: TGTGCCAGCAGCTTAAAGCCGGCGGGCACTGAAGCTTTCTTT. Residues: CASSLKPAGTEAFF.

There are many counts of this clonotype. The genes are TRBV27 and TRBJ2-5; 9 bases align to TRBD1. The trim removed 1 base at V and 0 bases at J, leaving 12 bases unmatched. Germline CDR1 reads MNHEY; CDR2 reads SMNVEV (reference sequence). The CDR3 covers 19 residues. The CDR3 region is CASSLYGTGWKTNQETQYF. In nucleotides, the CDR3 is TGTGCCAGCAGTTTATACGGGACAGGGTGGAAGACGAACCAAGAGACCCAGTACTTC.

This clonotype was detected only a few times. The CDR3 nucleotides are TGTGCCAGCAGTCCTCAGGGAGCGGGAAACTATGGCTACACCTTC. As protein: CASSPQGAGNYGYTF. The chain has TRBV27 and TRBJ1-2; a possible D gene is TRBD1 (5 bases). Germline-derived CDR1 and CDR2 are MNHEY and SMNVEV (reference sequence). Between the trimmed V and J ends, which lost 5 bases and 2 bases, there was a span of 15 bases. CDR3 length: 15 amino acids.

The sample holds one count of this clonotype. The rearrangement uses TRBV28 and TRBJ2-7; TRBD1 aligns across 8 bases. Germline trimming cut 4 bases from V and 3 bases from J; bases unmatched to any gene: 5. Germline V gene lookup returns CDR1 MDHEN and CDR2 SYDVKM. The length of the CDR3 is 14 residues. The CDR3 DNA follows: TGTGCCAGCAGTTCTATCGGACAGGGCTACGAGCAGTACTTC. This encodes CASSSIGQGYEQYF.

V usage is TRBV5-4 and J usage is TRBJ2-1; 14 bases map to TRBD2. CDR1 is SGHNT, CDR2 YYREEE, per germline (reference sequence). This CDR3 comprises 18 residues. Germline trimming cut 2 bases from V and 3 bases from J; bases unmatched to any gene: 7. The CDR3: CASSFTGTSGSIYNEQFF. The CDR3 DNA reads TGTGCCAGCAGCTTTACCGGGACTAGCGGGAGTATCTACAATGAGCAGTTCTTC.

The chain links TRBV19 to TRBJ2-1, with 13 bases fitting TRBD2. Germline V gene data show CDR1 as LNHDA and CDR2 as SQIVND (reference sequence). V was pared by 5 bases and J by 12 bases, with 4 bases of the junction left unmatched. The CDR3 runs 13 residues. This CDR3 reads CASSQTSGRGQFF. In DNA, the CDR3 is TGTGCCAGTAGTCAAACTAGCGGGAGGGGGCAGTTCTTC.

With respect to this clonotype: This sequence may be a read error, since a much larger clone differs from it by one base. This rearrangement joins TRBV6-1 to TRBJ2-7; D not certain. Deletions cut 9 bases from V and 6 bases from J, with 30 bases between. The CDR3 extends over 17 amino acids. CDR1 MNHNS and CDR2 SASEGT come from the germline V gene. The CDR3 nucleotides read TGTGCCAGTAGTAGCCTCTCACGAGGAGCCACTAACTGCGAGCAGTACTTC. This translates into CASSSLSRGATNCEQYF.

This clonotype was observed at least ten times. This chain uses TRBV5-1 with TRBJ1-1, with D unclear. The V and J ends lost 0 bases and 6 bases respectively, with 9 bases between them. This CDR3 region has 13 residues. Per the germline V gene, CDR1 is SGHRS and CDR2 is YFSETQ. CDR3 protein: CASSLVGLPEAFF. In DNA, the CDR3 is TGCGCCAGCAGCTTGGTTGGTCTCCCTGAAGCTTTCTTT. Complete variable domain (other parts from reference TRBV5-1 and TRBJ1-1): KAGVTQTPRYLIKTRGQQVTLSCSPISGHRSVSWYQQTPGQGLQFLFEYFSETQRNKGNFPGRFSGRQFSNSRSEMNVSTLELGDSALYLCASSLVGLPEAFFGQGTRLTVV.

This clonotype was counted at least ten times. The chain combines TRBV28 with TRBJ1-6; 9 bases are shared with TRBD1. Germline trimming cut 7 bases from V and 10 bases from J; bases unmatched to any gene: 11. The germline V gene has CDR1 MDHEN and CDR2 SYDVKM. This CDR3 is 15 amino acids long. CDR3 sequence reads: CASNSAGTGKSPLHF. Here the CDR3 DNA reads TGTGCCAGCAATTCCGCCGGGACAGGGAAATCACCCCTCCACTTT.

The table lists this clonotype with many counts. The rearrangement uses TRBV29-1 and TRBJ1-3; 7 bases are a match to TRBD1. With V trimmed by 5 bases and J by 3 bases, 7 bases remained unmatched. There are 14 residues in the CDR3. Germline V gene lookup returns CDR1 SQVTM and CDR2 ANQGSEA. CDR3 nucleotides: TGCAGCGTTAGACAGGGACAAGATGGAAACACCATATATTTT. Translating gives CSVRQGQDGNTIYF.

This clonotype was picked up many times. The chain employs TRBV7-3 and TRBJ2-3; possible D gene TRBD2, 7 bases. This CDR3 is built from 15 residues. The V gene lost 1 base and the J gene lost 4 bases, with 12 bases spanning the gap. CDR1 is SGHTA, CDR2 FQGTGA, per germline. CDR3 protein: CASSLKGGDADTQYF. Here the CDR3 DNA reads TGTGCCAGCAGCTTAAAGGGGGGGGATGCAGATACGCAGTATTTT.

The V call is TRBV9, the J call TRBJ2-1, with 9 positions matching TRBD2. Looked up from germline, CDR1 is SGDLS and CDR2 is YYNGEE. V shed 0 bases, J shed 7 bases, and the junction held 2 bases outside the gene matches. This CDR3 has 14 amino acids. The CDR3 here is CASSVGGRGNEQFF. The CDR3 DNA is TGTGCCAGCAGCGTAGGCGGGAGGGGGAATGAGCAGTTCTTC.

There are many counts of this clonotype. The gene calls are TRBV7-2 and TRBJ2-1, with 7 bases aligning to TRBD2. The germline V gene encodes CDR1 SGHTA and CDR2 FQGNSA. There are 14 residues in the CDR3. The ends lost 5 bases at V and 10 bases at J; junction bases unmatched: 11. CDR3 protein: CASSGPSGLGEQFF. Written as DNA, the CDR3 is TGTGCCAGCAGCGGCCCTTCCGGACTAGGGGAGCAGTTCTTC. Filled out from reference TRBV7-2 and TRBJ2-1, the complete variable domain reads GAGVSQSPSNKVTEKGKDVELRCDPISGHTALYWYRQSLGQGLEFLIYFQGNSAPDKSGLPSDRFSAERTGGSVSTLTIQRTQQEDSAVYLCASSGPSGLGEQFFGPGTRLTVL.

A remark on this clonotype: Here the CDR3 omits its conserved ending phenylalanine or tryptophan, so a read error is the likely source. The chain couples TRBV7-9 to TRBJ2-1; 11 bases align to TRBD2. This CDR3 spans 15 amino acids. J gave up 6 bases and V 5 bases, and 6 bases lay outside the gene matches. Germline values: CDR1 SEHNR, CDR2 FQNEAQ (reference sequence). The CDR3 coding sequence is TGTGCCAGCAGCCCACTAGCGGGAGAGCGCAATGAGCAGTTCTCC. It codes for CASSPLAGERNEQFS.

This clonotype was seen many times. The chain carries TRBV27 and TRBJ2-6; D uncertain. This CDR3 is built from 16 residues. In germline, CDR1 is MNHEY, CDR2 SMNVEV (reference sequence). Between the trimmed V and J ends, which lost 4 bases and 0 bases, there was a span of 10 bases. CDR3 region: CASSSRAYSGANVLTF. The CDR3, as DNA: TGTGCCAGCAGTTCCCGGGCCTACTCTGGGGCCAACGTCCTGACTTTC.

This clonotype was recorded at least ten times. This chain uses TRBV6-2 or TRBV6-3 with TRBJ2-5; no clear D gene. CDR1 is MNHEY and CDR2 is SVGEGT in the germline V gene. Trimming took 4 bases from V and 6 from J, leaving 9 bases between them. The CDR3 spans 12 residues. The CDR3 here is CASSSNSQTQYF. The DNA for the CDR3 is TGTGCCAGCAGTTCCAACAGTCAGACCCAGTACTTC.

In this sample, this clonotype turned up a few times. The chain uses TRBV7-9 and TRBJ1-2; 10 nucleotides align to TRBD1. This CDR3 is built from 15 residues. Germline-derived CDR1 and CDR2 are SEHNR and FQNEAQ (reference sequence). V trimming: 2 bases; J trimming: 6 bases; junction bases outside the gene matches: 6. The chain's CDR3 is CASSLPGTGVHGYTF. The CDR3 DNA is TGTGCCAGCAGCTTACCTGGGACAGGGGTACATGGCTACACCTTC. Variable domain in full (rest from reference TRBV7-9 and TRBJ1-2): DTGVSQNPRHKITKRGQNVTFRCDPISEHNRLYWYRQTLGQGPEFLTYFQNEAQLEKSRLLSDRFSAERPKGSFSTLEIQRTEQGDSAMYLCASSLPGTGVHGYTFGSGTRLTVV.